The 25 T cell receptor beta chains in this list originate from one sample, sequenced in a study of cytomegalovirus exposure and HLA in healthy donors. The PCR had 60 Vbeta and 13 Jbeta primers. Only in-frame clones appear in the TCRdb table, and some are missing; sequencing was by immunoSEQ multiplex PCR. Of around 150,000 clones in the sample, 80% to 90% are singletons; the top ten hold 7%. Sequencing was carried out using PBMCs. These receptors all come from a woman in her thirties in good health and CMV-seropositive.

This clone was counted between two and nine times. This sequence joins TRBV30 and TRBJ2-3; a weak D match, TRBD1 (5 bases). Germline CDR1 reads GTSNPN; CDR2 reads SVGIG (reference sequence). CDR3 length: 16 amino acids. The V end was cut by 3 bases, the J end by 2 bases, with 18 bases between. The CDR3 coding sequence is TGTGCCTGGAGACAGGCCCTGCCCTGGGACACAGATACGCAGTATTTT. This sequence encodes CAWRQALPWDTDTQYF.

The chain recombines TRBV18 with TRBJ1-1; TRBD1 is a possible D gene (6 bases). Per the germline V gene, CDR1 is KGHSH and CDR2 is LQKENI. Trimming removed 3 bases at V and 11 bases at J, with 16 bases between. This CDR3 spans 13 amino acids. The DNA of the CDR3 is TGTGCCAGCTCACCTTCAGCAGGGGTGAGCGCTTTCTTT. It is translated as CASSPSAGVSAFF.

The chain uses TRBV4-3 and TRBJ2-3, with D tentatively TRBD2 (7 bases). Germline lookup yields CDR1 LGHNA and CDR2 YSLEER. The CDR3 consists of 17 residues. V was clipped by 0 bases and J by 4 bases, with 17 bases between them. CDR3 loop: CASSQESWGGWSDTQYF. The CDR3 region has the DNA TGCGCCAGCAGCCAAGAATCGTGGGGGGGCTGGTCAGATACGCAGTATTTT.

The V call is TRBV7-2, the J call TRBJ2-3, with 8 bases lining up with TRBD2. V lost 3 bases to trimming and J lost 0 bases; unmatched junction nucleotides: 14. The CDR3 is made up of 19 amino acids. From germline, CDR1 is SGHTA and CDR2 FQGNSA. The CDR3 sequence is CASSFLSRGGPPSTDTQYF. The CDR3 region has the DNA TGTGCCAGCAGCTTTCTTTCTCGCGGGGGGCCGCCTAGCACAGATACGCAGTATTTT. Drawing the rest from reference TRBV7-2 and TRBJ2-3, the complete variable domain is GAGVSQSPSNKVTEKGKDVELRCDPISGHTALYWYRQSLGQGLEFLIYFQGNSAPDKSGLPSDRFSAERTGGSVSTLTIQRTQQEDSAVYLCASSFLSRGGPPSTDTQYFGPGTRLTVL.

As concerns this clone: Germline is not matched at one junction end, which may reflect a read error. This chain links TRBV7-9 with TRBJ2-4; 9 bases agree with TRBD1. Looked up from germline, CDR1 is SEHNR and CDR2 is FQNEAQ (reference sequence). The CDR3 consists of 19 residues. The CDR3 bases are TGTTCCAGCAGCCCAACCTGGGTGGGCGACAGGGGGGAAAAAAACATTCAGTACTTC. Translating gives CSSSPTWVGDRGEKNIQYF.

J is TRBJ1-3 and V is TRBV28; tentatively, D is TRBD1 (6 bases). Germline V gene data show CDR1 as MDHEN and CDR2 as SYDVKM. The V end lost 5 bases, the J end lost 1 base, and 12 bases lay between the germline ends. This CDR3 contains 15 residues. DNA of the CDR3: TGTGCCAGCAGTGGGGAGGGGGGTTCTGGAAACACCATATATTTT. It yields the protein CASSGEGGSGNTIYF. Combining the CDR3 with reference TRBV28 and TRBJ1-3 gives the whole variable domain DVKVTQSSRYLVKRTGEKVFLECVQDMDHENMFWYRQDPGLGLRLIYFSYDVKMKEKGDIPEGYSVSREKKERFSLILESASTNQTSMYLCASSGEGGSGNTIYFGEGSWLTVV.

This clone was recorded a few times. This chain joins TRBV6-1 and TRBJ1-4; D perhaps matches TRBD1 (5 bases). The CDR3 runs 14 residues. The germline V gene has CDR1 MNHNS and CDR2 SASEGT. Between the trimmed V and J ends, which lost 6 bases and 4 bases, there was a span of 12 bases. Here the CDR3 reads CASSPTGYNEKLFF. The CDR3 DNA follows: TGTGCCAGCAGCCCAACAGGCTATAATGAAAAACTGTTTTTT.

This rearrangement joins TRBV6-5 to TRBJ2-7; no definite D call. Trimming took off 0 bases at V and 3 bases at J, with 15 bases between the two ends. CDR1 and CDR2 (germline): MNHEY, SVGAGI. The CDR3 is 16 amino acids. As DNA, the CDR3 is TGTGCCAGCAGTTACTCGAAAGCATTTTCCATCTACGAGCAGTACTTC. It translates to CASSYSKAFSIYEQYF.

CDR3 sequence (DNA): TGTGCCAGCAGCTTAGGGACTAGCGGGGGGGCCTACAATGAGCAGTTCTTC. It specifies CASSLGTSGGAYNEQFF. The J gene is TRBJ2-1, the V gene TRBV11-2; 15 positions match TRBD2. The trim removed 1 base at V and 2 bases at J, leaving 0 bases unmatched. This CDR3 region has 17 residues. Germline V gene sequence: CDR1 SGHAT, CDR2 FQNNGV.

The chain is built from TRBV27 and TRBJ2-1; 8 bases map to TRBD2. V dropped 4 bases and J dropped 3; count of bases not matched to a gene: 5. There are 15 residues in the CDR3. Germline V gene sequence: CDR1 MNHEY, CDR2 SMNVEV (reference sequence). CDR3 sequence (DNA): TGTGCCAGCAGTTACCGGGGGGGACTCTACAATGAGCAGTTCTTC. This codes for CASSYRGGLYNEQFF.

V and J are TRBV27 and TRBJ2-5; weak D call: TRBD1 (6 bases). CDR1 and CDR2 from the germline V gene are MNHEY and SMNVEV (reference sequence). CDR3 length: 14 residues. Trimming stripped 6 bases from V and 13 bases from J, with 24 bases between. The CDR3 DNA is TGTGCCAGCAGCCCCTTCCGGACAGCTCCTGGGCTGTACTTC. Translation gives CASSPFRTAPGLYF.

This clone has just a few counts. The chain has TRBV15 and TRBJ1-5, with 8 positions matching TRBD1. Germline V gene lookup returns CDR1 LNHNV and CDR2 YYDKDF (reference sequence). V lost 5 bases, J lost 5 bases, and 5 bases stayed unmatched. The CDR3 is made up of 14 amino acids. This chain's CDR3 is CATSSQGVDQPQHF. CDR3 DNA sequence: TGTGCCACCAGCTCACAGGGGGTGGATCAGCCCCAGCATTTT.

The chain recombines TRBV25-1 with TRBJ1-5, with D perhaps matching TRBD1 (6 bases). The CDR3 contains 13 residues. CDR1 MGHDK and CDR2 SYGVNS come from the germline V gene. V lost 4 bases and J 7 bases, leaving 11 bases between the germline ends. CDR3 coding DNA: TGTGCCAGCAGTGGAGGGGGATGGCAGCCCCAGCATTTT. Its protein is CASSGGGWQPQHF.

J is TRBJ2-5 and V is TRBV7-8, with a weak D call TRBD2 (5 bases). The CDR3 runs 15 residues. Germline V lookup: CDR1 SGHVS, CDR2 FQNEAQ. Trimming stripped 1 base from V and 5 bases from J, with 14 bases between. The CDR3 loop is CASSLGLGSIETQYF. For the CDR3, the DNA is TGTGCCAGCAGCTTAGGGCTGGGGAGTATTGAGACCCAGTACTTC. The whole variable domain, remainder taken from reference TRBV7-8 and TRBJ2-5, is GAGVSQSPRYKVAKRGQDVALRCDPISGHVSLFWYQQALGQGPEFLTYFQNEAQLDKSGLPSDRFFAERPEGSVSTLKIQRTQQEDSAVYLCASSLGLGSIETQYFGPGTRLLVL.

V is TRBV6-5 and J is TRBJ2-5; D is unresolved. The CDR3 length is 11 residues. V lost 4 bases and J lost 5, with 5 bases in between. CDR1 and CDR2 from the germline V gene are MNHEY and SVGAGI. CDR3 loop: CASSSVETQYF. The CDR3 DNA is TGTGCCAGCAGTTCCGTCGAGACCCAGTACTTC.

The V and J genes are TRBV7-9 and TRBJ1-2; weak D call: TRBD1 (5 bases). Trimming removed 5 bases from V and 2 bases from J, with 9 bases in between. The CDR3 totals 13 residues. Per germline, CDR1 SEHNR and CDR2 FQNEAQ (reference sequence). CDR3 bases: TGTGCCAGCAGCCGCGGACAAAACTATGGCTACACCTTC. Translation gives CASSRGQNYGYTF.

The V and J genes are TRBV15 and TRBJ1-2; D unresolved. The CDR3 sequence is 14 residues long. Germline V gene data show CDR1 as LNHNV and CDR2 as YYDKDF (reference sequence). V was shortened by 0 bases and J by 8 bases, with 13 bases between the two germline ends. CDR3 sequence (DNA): TGTGCCACCAGCAGAGACAGGAGAGGGAACGGCTACACCTTC. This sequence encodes CATSRDRRGNGYTF. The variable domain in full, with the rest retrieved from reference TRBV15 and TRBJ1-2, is DAMVIQNPRYQVTQFGKPVTLSCSQTLNHNVMYWYQQKSSQAPKLLFHYYDKDFNNEADTPDNFQSRRPNTSFCFLDIRSPGLGDTAMYLCATSRDRRGNGYTFGSGTRLTVV.

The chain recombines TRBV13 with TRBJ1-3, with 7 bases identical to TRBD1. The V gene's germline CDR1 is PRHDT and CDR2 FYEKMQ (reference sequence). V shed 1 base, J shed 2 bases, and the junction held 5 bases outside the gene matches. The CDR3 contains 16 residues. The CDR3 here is CASSLVGRGPGNTIYF. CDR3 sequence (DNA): TGTGCCAGCAGCTTAGTTGGTAGGGGGCCTGGAAACACCATATATTTT.

Written as DNA, the CDR3 is TGTGCCAGCAGCTTGTCCGGAGTCAGAAATTCACCCCTCCACTTT. Translating gives CASSLSGVRNSPLHF. V is TRBV7-8 and J is TRBJ1-6; D is undetermined. V dropped 3 bases and J dropped 7 bases, with 13 bases sitting between them. Germline lookup yields CDR1 SGHVS and CDR2 FQNEAQ. The CDR3 has 15 residues.

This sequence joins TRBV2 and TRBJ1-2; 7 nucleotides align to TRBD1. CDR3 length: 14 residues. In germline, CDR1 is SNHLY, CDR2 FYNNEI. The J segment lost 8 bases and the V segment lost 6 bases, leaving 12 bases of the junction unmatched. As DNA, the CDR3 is TGTGCCAGCAGCCTAGGGGGCTTGAGGAACGGCTACACCTTC. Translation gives CASSLGGLRNGYTF.

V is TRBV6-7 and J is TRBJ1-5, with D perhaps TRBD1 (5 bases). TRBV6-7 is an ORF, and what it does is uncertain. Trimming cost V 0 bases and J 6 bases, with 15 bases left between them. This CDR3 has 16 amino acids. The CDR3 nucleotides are TGTGCCAGCAGTTACTCGCGGGGCCGGGATCCTCAGCCCCAGCATTTT. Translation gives CASSYSRGRDPQPQHF.

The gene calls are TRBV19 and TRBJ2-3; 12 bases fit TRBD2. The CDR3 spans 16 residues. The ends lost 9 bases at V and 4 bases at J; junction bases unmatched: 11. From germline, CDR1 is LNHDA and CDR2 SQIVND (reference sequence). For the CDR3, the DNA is TGTGCCAGCGCCCCCTTACTAGCGGGGGGTGCAGATACGCAGTATTTT. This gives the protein CASAPLLAGGADTQYF.

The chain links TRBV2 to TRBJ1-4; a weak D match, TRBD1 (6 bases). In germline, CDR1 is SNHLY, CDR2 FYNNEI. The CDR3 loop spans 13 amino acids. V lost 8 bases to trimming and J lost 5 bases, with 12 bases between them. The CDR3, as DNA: TGTGCCAGCCGGAGGACAGAAAATGAAAAACTGTTTTTT. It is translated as CASRRTENEKLFF.

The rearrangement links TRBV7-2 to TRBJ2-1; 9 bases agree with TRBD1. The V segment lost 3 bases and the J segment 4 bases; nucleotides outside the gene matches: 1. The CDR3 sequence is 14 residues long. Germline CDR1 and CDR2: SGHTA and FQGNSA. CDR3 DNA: TGTGCCAGCAGCTTGGGGACAGGGTACAATGAGCAGTTCTTC. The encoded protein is CASSLGTGYNEQFF.

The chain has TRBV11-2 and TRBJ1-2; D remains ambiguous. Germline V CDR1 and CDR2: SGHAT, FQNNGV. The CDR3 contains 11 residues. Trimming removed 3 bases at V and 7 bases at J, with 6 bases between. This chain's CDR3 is CASSFGSGYTF. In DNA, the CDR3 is TGTGCCAGCAGCTTCGGGTCTGGCTACACCTTC.